This T cell receptor (beta chain) came from a study of T cell repertoires in cytomegalovirus infection. Turning to the study itself: CMV epitopes, recently identified HLA-C-restricted and well-studied HLA-B-restricted, were used. CMV infection and matching HLA type were both indicated by public TCR beta signatures.

Study-level findings and limits: Ex vivo responses were dominated by HLA-C-restricted CMV-specific TCR beta clonotypes.

In the case of this clonotype: Its antigen is undetermined.

TCRdb ran MiXCR on the reads and lists one entry per CDR3 protein. The table records roughly 990,000 distinct CDR3 sequences, approximately 31% of them present only once. The sequencing here drew on cultured CD8+ T cells from PBMCs, taken from culture after CMV antigen stimulation. The receptor was isolated from a human donor in good health (CMV status not recorded). Some clones in this sample may be carry-over from other donors' samples.

The CDR3 reads CASSFRGRGGTEAFF. CDR3 sequence (DNA): TGTGCCAGCAGCTTCCGGGGCAGGGGAGGCACTGAAGCTTTCTTT. V usage is TRBV5-4 and J usage is TRBJ1-1; possible D gene TRBD1, 6 bases. The CDR3 covers 15 residues. Trimming removed 2 bases at V and 4 bases at J, with 15 bases between. Germline V CDR1 and CDR2: SGHNT, YYREEE (reference sequence).